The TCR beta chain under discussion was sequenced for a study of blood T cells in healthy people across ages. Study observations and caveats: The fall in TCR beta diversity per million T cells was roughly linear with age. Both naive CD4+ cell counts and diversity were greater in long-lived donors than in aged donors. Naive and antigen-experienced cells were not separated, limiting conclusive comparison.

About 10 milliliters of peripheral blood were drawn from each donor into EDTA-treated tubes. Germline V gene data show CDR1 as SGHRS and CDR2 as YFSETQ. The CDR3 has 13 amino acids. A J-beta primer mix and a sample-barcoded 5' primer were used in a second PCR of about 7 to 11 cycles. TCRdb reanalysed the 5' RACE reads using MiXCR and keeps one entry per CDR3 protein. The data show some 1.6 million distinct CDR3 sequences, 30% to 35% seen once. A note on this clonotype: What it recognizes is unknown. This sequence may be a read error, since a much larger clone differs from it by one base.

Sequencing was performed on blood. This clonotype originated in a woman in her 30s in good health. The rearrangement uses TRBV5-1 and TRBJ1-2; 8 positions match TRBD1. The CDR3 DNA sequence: TGCGCCAGCAGCTTCGGACAGGGCTATGGCTGCACCTTC. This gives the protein CASSFGQGYGCTF.